The entry that follows covers one T cell receptor beta chain sequence. What it binds is not known. This specimen belongs to a study of T cell responses to AZD1222 COVID-19 vaccine. Study conclusions and caveats: Mapped onto spike, vaccine-associated CD4 TCRs spanned it and were dominant at 160-218 and 743-854. Within unmutated variant regions lay the reported targets of nearly half of spike-specific TCRs.

Only in-frame clones appear in the TCRdb table, and some are missing; sequencing was by immunoSEQ multiplex PCR. The sample records 170,000 or so clones, 90% to 95% being singletons. Losses at the gene ends were 4 bases for V and 4 bases for J; bases not matched to a gene: 9. CDR1 is SGDLS, CDR2 YYNGEE, per germline. The CDR3 has 18 amino acids. This TCR came from an adult in good health. This chain joins TRBV9 and TRBJ2-6; TRBD1 aligns across 12 bases. This material consisted of peripheral blood, taken on day 0 of AZD1222 vaccination. CDR3 bases: TGTGCCAGCAGCCCTCCGGGACAGGGGGCTATGGGGGCCAACGTCCTGACTTTC. Protein: CASSPPGQGAMGANVLTF.